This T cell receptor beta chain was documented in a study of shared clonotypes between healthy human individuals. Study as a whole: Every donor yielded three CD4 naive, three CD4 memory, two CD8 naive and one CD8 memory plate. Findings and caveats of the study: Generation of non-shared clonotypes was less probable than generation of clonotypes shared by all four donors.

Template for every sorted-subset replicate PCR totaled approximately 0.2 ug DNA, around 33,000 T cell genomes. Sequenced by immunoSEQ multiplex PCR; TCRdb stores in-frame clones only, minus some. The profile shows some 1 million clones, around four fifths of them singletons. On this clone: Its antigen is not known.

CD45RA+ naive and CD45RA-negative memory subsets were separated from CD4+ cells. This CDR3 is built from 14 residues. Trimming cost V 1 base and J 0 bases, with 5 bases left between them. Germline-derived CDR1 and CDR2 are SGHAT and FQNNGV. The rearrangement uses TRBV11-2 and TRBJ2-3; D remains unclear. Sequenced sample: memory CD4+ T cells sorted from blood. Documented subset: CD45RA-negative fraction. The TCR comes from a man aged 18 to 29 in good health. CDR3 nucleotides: TGTGCCAGCAGCTTAGCGGTTAGCACAGATACGCAGTATTTT. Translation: CASSLAVSTDTQYF.